What follows are 20 T cell receptor beta chains derived from one specimen sequenced in a study of early T cells in non-severe SARS-CoV-2 infection (dated by TCRdb to about 2021). Libraries were constructed by 5' RACE. TCRdb shows the sequencer as NextSeq 500. TCRdb reprocessed the public reads (quality trimming at Q25 with fastp, clone calling with MiXCR) and kept in-frame beta chains. Each entry merges the rows of one CDR3 protein and shows their most common DNA and genes. Here the sample has under 85,000 distinct CDR3 sequences; approximately 5% occur a single time. The biggest ten clones account for less than 9.5% of the sample. Sequences were derived from whole blood, sampled at baseline. The source of these receptors is an adult who was a healthcare worker with PCR-confirmed SARS-CoV-2 infection or an uninfected control (not recorded which).

J is TRBJ2-7 and V is TRBV5-1; TRBD1 is a possible D gene (7 bases). The germline V and J ends were trimmed by 5 bases and 6 bases, with 18 bases remaining between them. This CDR3 has 14 residues. The germline CDR1 and CDR2 sequences are SGHRS and YFSETQ. CDR3 region: CASRHARQGGEQYF. The CDR3 DNA reads as TGCGCCAGCAGACACGCTCGACAGGGAGGCGAGCAGTACTTC.

CDR3 residues: CASSPGQGLKTQYF. DNA of the CDR3: TGTGCCAGCAGCCCGGGACAGGGGTTGAAGACCCAGTACTTC. The rearrangement joins TRBV2 to TRBJ2-5; 10 bases fit TRBD1. J lost 6 bases, V lost 6 bases, and 7 bases had no gene match. Germline CDR1 is SNHLY and CDR2 is FYNNEI. The CDR3 runs to 14 residues. Looking up the rest from reference TRBV2 and TRBJ2-5 gives the full variable domain: EPEVTQTPSHQVTQMGQEVILRCVPISNHLYFYWYRQILGQKVEFLVSFYNNEISEKSEIFDDQFSVERPDGSNFTLKIRSTKLEDSAMYFCASSPGQGLKTQYFGPGTRLLVL.

The chain couples TRBV2 to TRBJ2-1; D tentatively reads TRBD1 or TRBD2 (5 bases each). Germline CDR1 is SNHLY and CDR2 is FYNNEI. This CDR3 comprises 14 residues. The V end lost 4 bases, the J end lost 1 base, and 8 bases lay between the germline ends. CDR3 region: CASSGGGSYNEQFF. The CDR3 DNA is TGTGCCAGCAGTGGGGGCGGGTCCTACAATGAGCAGTTCTTC.

This clonotype came up many times. The chain links TRBV6-6 to TRBJ2-3, with a possible D match to TRBD1 (6 bases). The germline V and J ends were trimmed by 3 bases and 2 bases, with 9 bases remaining between them. Germline CDR1 reads MNHNY; CDR2 reads SVGAGI (reference sequence). The CDR3 totals 14 residues. The CDR3 DNA follows: TGTGCCAGCAGTTATGGACAGTACACAGATACGCAGTATTTT. Protein sequence: CASSYGQYTDTQYF.

This clonotype turned up a few times. The chain has TRBV7-8 and TRBJ1-1, with D uncertain. With 8 bases removed from V and 1 base from J, the gap between germline ends came to 8 bases. The CDR3 spans 12 residues. CDR1 and CDR2 (germline): SGHVS, FQNEAQ. The DNA of the CDR3 is TGTGCCAGCGGCCGGACGAACACTGAAGCTTTCTTT. The encoded protein is CASGRTNTEAFF.

This clonotype appeared many times. V usage is TRBV7-9 and J usage is TRBJ1-1, with 9 bases identical to TRBD1. The CDR3 is 19 residues long. J gave up 1 base and V 2 bases, and 14 bases lay outside the gene matches. CDR1 is SEHNR, CDR2 FQNEAQ, per germline (reference sequence). The CDR3 reads CASSLKGWEKTGGNTEAFF. The CDR3 region has the DNA TGTGCCAGCAGCTTAAAGGGCTGGGAAAAGACAGGGGGGAACACTGAAGCTTTCTTT.

This clonotype has at least ten counts. This chain joins TRBV7-9 and TRBJ2-1, with 10 positions matching TRBD2. The CDR3 spans 17 residues. V was clipped by 4 bases and J by 2 bases; unmatched bases: 8. Germline loops: CDR1 SEHNR, CDR2 FQNEAQ (reference sequence). CDR3 residues: CASSSESSGRAYNEQFF. Here the CDR3 DNA reads TGTGCCAGCAGCTCCGAATCAAGCGGGAGGGCCTACAATGAGCAGTTCTTC.

The V and J genes are TRBV24-1 and TRBJ2-7; 7 bases are a match to TRBD1. The germline V gene encodes CDR1 KGHDR and CDR2 SFDVKD. After removal of 4 bases from V and 1 base from J, the junction contained 3 bases not matched to a gene. This CDR3 spans 14 amino acids. The CDR3 reads CATSDRTGSYEQYF. The CDR3 bases are TGTGCCACCAGTGACCGGACAGGTTCCTACGAGCAGTACTTC.

This clonotype was detected many times. The chain uses TRBV28 and TRBJ2-1; D unresolved. Trimming cost V 6 bases and J 0 bases, with 12 bases left between them. Germline V gene data show CDR1 as MDHEN and CDR2 as SYDVKM. The CDR3 extends over 15 amino acids. CDR3 sequence (DNA): TGTGCCAGCAGCCACATTGATAGCTCCTACAATGAGCAGTTCTTC. Protein sequence: CASSHIDSSYNEQFF.

This clonotype showed up many times. V usage is TRBV2 and J usage is TRBJ1-5, with D maybe TRBD1 (6 bases). V was pared by 7 bases and J by 0 bases, with 16 bases between. The CDR3 length is 16 residues. In germline, CDR1 is SNHLY, CDR2 FYNNEI. CDR3 protein: CASTRLRGNSNQPQHF. For the CDR3, the DNA is TGTGCCAGCACCCGGCTTAGGGGGAATAGCAATCAGCCCCAGCATTTT.

V and J are TRBV7-2 and TRBJ2-3; 15 bases map to TRBD2. This CDR3 has 19 residues. Trimming cost V 5 bases and J 0 bases; bases outside gene matches: 9. Looked up from germline, CDR1 is SGHTA and CDR2 is FQGNSA. The CDR3 DNA reads TGTGCCAGCAGCCGCCGGACTAGCGGGAGGGGCTCTAGCACAGATACGCAGTATTTT. Its protein product is CASSRRTSGRGSSTDTQYF.

At least ten counts were recorded for this clonotype. The V and J genes are TRBV29-1 and TRBJ2-7, with 8 bases that match TRBD1. The trim removed 7 bases at V and 7 bases at J, leaving 12 bases unmatched. The germline gives CDR1 SQVTM, CDR2 ANQGSEA. There are 13 residues in the CDR3. DNA for the CDR3: TGCAGCGCCGGACAGGGCCTTCTACGAGAGCAGTACTTC. This codes for CSAGQGLLREQYF.

This clonotype turned up a few times. V is TRBV12-3 or TRBV12-4 and J is TRBJ1-2; 7 bases match TRBD1. The J segment lost 9 bases and the V segment lost 3 bases, leaving 4 bases of the junction unmatched. The CDR3 contains 12 residues. The CDR3 DNA sequence: TGTGCCAGCAGTTTTCGACAGGGACGCTACACCTTC. This codes for CASSFRQGRYTF.

The J gene is TRBJ1-5, the V gene TRBV7-9; D possibly corresponds to TRBD1 (5 bases). The germline CDR1 and CDR2 sequences are SEHNR and FQNEAQ (reference sequence). V was clipped by 0 bases and J by 0 bases, with 18 bases between them. This CDR3 comprises 19 residues. Here the CDR3 reads CASSLAPQMGRYSNQPQHF. The CDR3 DNA sequence: TGTGCCAGCAGCTTAGCGCCCCAAATGGGGCGATATAGCAATCAGCCCCAGCATTTT.

This clonotype was seen many times. The chain uses TRBV13 and TRBJ2-7; 12 bases line up with TRBD2. V lost 4 bases, J lost 4 bases, and 5 bases stayed unmatched. This CDR3 is 15 amino acids long. Germline CDR1 is PRHDT and CDR2 is FYEKMQ (reference sequence). The CDR3 loop reads CASSSRTSGTYEQYF. DNA of the CDR3: TGTGCCAGCAGCTCTCGGACTAGCGGGACATACGAGCAGTACTTC.

This clonotype has a handful of counts. The V call is TRBV7-7, the J call TRBJ2-5; a weak D match, TRBD1 (5 bases). This CDR3 spans 15 amino acids. Trimming shortened V by 1 base and J by 2 bases, and 11 bases separated the two germline ends. CDR1 SSHAT and CDR2 FNYEAQ come from the germline V gene (reference sequence). CDR3 nucleotides: TGTGCCAGCAGCTTAGGGCAGGGAATGCAAGAGACCCAGTACTTC. Translation: CASSLGQGMQETQYF.

This clonotype was counted many times. The chain couples TRBV10-3 to TRBJ1-1, with 7 bases identical to TRBD1. Germline values: CDR1 ENHRY, CDR2 SYGVKD. Trimming removed 2 bases from V and 3 bases from J; junction bases left unmatched: 6. There are 15 residues in the CDR3. The CDR3 DNA sequence: TGTGCCATCAGTGAGCCCCGGGGACAGTACACTGAAGCTTTCTTT. Translated: CAISEPRGQYTEAFF.

This clonotype was recorded a few times. The chain carries TRBV25-1 and TRBJ2-5, with D tentatively TRBD1 or TRBD2 (5 bases each). In germline, CDR1 is MGHDK, CDR2 SYGVNS. Trimming took 1 base from V and 4 from J, leaving 7 bases between them. The CDR3 consists of 13 residues. Written as DNA, the CDR3 is TGTGCCAGCAGTGAATTCGGGGCAGAGACCCAGTACTTC. This sequence encodes CASSEFGAETQYF.

This clonotype has ten or more counts. V is TRBV6-6 and J is TRBJ2-5; TRBD1 aligns across 7 bases. From germline, CDR1 is MNHNY and CDR2 SVGAGI (reference sequence). The CDR3 is 15 residues long. V was clipped by 6 bases and J by 1 base; unmatched bases: 8. Written as DNA, the CDR3 is TGTGCCAGCAGCCACGGGACAGCCATCCAAGAGACCCAGTACTTC. It codes for CASSHGTAIQETQYF.

There are many counts of this clonotype. The rearrangement uses TRBV6-5 and TRBJ1-1; D is unresolved. The V gene lost 4 bases and the J gene lost 1 base, with 7 bases spanning the gap. The CDR3 extends over 13 amino acids. Germline CDR1 is MNHEY and CDR2 is SVGAGI. The CDR3 here is CASSLKRNTEAFF. DNA for the CDR3: TGTGCCAGCAGTTTGAAGCGGAACACTGAAGCTTTCTTT.